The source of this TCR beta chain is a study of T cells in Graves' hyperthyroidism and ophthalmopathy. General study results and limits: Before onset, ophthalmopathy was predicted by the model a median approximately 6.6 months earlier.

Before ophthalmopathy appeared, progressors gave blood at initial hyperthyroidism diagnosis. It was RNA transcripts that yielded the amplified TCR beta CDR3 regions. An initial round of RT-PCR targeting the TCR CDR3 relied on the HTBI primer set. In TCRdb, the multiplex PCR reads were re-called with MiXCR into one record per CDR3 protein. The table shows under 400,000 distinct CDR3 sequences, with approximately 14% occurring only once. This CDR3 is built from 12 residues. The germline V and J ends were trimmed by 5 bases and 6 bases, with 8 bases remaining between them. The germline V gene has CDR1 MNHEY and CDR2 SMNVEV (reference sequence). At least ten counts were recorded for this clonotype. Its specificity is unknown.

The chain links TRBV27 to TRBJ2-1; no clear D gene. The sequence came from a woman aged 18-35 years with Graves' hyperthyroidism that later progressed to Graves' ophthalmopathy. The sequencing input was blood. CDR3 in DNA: TGTGCCAGCAGTCCCCATAGCAATGAGCAGTTCTTC. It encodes CASSPHSNEQFF.